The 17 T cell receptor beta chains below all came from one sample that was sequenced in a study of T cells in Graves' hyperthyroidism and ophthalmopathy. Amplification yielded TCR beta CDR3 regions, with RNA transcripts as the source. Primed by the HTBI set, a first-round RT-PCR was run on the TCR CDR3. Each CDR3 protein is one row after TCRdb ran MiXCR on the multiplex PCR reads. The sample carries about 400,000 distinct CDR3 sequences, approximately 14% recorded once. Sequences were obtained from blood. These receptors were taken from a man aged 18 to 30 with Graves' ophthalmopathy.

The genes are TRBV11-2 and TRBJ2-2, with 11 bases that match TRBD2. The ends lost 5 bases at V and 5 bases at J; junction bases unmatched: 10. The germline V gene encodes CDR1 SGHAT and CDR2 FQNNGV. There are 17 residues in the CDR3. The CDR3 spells CASSPGVAGGETGELFF. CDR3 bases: TGTGCCAGCAGCCCCGGGGTAGCGGGAGGGGAGACCGGGGAGCTGTTTTTT. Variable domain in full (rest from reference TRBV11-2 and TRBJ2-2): EAGVAQSPRYKIIEKRQSVAFWCNPISGHATLYWYQQILGQGPKLLIQFQNNGVVDDSQLPKDRFSAERLKGVDSTLKIQPAKLEDSAVYLCASSPGVAGGETGELFFGEGSRLTVL.

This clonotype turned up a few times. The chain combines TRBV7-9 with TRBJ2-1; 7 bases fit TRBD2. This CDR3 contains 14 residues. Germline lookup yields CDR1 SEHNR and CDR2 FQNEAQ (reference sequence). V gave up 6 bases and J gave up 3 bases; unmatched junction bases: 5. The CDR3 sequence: CASSWGGFYNEQFF. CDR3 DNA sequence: TGTGCCAGCAGTTGGGGAGGGTTCTACAATGAGCAGTTCTTC.

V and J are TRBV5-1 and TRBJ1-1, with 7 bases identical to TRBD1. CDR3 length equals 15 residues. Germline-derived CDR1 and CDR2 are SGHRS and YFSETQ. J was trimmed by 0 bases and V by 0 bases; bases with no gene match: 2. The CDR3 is CASSLAGQVNTEAFF. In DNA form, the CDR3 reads TGCGCCAGCAGCTTGGCCGGACAGGTGAACACTGAAGCTTTCTTT.

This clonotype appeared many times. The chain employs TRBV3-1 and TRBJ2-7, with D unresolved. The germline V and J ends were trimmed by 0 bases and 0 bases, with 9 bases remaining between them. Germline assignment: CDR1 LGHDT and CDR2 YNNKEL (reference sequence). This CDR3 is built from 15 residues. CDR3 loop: CASSQDYTRSYEQYF. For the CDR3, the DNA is TGTGCCAGCAGCCAAGATTACACCCGCTCCTACGAGCAGTACTTC.

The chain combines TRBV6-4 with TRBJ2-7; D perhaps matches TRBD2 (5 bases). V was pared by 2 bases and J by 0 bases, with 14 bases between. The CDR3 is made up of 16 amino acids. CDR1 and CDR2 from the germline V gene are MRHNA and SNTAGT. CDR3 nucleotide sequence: TGTGCCAGCAGTGACGGGGAGACCACCCCCTCCTACGAGCAGTACTTC. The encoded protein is CASSDGETTPSYEQYF.

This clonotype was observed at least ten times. The CDR3 sequence: CASSYVRSEETQYF. The CDR3, as DNA: TGTGCCAGCAGTTACGTGAGGTCGGAAGAGACCCAGTACTTC. J is TRBJ2-5 and V is TRBV6-1; D gene ambiguous. The germline gives CDR1 MNHNS, CDR2 SASEGT. The CDR3 consists of 14 residues. The V and J ends lost 5 bases and 3 bases respectively, with 13 bases between them.

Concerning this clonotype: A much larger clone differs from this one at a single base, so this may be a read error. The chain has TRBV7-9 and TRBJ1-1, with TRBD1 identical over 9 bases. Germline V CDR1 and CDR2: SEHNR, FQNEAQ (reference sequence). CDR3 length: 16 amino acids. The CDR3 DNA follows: TGTTCCAGCAGCTGGACAGGGGAACTCATGAACACTGAAGCTTTCTTT. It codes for CSSSWTGELMNTEAFF.

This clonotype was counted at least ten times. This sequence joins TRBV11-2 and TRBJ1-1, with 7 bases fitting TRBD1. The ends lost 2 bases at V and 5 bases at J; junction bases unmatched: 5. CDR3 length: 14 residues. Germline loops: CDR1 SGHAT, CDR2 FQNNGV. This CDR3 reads CASSLPGGRTEAFF. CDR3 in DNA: TGTGCCAGCAGCTTACCAGGGGGGCGGACTGAAGCTTTCTTT.

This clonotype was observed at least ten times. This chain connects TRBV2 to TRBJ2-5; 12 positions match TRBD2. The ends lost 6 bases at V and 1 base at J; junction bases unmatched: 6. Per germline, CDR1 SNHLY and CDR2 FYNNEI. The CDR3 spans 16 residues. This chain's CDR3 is CASRETSGSFQETQYF. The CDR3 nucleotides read TGTGCCAGCAGAGAGACTAGCGGGAGTTTCCAAGAGACCCAGTACTTC.

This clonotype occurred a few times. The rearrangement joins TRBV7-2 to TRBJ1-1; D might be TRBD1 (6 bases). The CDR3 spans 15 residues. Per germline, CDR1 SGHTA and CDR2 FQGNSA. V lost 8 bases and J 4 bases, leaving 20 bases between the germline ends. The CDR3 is CASGRDTTKATEAFF. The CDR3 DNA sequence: TGTGCCAGCGGCCGGGACACCACTAAGGCCACTGAAGCTTTCTTT.

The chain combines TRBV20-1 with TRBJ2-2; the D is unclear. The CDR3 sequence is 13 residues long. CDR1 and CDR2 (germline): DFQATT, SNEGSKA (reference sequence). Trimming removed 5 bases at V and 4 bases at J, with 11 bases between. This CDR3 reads CSASLAPTGELFF. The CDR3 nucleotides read TGCAGTGCTTCTTTAGCCCCCACCGGGGAGCTGTTTTTT.

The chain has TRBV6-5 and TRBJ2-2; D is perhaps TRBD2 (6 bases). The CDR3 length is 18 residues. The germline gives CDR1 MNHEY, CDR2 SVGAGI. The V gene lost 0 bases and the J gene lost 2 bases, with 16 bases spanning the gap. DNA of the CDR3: TGTGCCAGCAGTTACTCTCGGCCGGGACTGACTAACACCGGGGAGCTGTTTTTT. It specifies CASSYSRPGLTNTGELFF.

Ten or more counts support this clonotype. The CDR3 loop is CASSAGRGRGDTEAFF. CDR3 nucleotide sequence: TGTGCCAGCTCAGCGGGCAGGGGGCGCGGGGACACTGAAGCTTTCTTT. The chain carries TRBV18 and TRBJ1-1; 8 bases line up with TRBD1. V shed 5 bases, J shed 3 bases, and the junction held 11 bases outside the gene matches. CDR1 KGHSH and CDR2 LQKENI come from the germline V gene. The CDR3 has 16 residues.

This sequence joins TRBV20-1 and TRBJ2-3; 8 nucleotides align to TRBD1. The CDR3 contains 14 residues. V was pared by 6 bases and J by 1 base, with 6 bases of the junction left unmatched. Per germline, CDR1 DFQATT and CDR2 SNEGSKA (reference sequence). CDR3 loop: CSACRGQGTDTQYF. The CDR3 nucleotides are TGCAGTGCCTGCAGGGGGCAAGGCACAGATACGCAGTATTTT.

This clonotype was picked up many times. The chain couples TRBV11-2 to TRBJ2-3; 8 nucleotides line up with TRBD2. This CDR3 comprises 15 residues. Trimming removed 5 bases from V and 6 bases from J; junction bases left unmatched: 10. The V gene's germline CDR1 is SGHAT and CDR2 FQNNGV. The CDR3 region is CASSPRDGGADTQYF. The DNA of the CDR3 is TGTGCCAGCAGCCCGAGAGACGGGGGGGCCGATACGCAGTATTTT.

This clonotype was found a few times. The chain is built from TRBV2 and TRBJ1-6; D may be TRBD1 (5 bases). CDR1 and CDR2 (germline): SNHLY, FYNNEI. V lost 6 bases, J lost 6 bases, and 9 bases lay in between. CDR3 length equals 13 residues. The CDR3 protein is CASRPGPNSPLHF. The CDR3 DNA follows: TGTGCCAGCAGGCCGGGGCCTAATTCACCCCTCCACTTT. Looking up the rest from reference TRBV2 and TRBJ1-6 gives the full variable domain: EPEVTQTPSHQVTQMGQEVILRCVPISNHLYFYWYRQILGQKVEFLVSFYNNEISEKSEIFDDQFSVERPDGSNFTLKIRSTKLEDSAMYFCASRPGPNSPLHFGNGTRLTVT.

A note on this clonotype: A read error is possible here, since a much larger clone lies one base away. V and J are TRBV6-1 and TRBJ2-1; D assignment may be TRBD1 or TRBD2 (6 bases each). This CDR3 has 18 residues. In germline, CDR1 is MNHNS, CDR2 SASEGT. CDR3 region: CASSEAVIPGASDNDQFF. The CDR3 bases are TGTGCCAGCAGTGAAGCGGTAATACCGGGGGCTAGCGACAATGACCAGTTCTTC.